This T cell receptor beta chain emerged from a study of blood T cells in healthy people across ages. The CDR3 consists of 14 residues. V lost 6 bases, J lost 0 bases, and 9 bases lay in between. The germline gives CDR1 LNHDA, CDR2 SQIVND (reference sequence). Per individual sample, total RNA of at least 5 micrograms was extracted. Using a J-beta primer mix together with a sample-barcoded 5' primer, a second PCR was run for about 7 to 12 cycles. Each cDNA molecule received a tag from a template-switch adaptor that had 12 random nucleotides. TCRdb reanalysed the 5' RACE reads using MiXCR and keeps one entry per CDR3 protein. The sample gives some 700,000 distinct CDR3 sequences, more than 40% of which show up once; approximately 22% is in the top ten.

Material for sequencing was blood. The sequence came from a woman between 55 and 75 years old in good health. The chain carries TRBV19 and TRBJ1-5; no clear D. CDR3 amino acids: CASSREGSNQPQHF. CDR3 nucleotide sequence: TGTGCCAGTAGCCGGGAAGGTAGCAATCAGCCCCAGCATTTT. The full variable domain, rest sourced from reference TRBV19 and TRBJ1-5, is DGGITQSPKYLFRKEGQNVTLSCEQNLNHDAMYWYRQDPGQGLRLIYYSQIVNDFQKGDIAEGYSVSREKKESFPLTVTSAQKNPTAFYLCASSREGSNQPQHFGDGTRLSIL.